Listed below are T cell receptor beta chains from one sample, sequenced in a study of T-cell reconstitution after alpha-beta-depleted transplantation in children. MiXCR was run by TCRdb on the PCR reads, yielding one entry per CDR3 protein. The data contain about 580,000 distinct CDR3 sequences, more than 20% of them singletons. Material: PBMCs, mostly from graft donor cells, obtained 360 days after TCRalphabeta/CD19-depleted stem cell transplant. These receptors originate from a boy less than two years old who had a stem cell transplant for acute myeloid leukemia, so the T cells may come from the graft donor. CDR3s include the opening cysteine and the closing phenylalanine or tryptophan. D genes are given only for firm matches. Expanded clones are given a class, and other clones once, few, many or no size at all.

>few|-|TRBV5-5|TRBJ2-1
TGTGCCAGCAGCCCCCCAGGAGGGCGAATCTACAATGAGCAGTTCTTC
CASSPPGGRIYNEQFF
>-|-|TRBV7-9|TRBJ1-1
TGTGCCAGCAGCCACTCGTACAGCACTGAAGCTTTCTTT
CASSHSYSTEAFF
>many|-|TRBV20-1|TRBJ2-2
TGCAGTGCTAGTGCGGGGGCCCGAGGCACCGGGGAGCTGTTTTTT
CSASAGARGTGELFF
>-|-|TRBV28|TRBJ2-3
TGTGCCAGCAGGAAACAGGGCAGGTTTACAGATACGCAGTATTTT
CASRKQGRFTDTQYF
>few|-|TRBV29-1|TRBJ1-2
TGCAGCGTTGAAGAAGAAAGGGGCCATACGTATGGCTACACCTTC
CSVEEERGHTYGYTF
>few|-|TRBV12-3/TRBV12-4|TRBJ2-1
TGTGCCAGCGTCCCGCCCGGGACACCTTGGAATGAGCAGTTCTTC
CASVPPGTPWNEQFF
>-|-|TRBV29-1|TRBJ2-3
TGCAGCGTCGGTAGGCTCGGTGGGGCCACAGATACGCAGTATTTT
CSVGRLGGATDTQYF
>-|-|TRBV30|TRBJ2-3
TGTGCCTGGAGATCGGACGGCAACACAGATACGCAGTATTTT
CAWRSDGNTDTQYF
>few|-|TRBV19|TRBJ2-3
TGTGCCAGTAGTGACCGAGGGCAGGAAATAGATACGCAGTATTTT
CASSDRGQEIDTQYF
>once|TRBD1|TRBV24-1|TRBJ2-7
TGTGCCACCAGTGATTTAAGGGACAGGGGCCCCTACGAGCAGTACTTC
CATSDLRDRGPYEQYF
>many|-|TRBV7-2|TRBJ1-1
TGTGCCAGCATAAAGGTCTTCGGGGCTATGAACACTGAAGCTTTCTTT
CASIKVFGAMNTEAFF
>many|-|TRBV20-1|TRBJ2-4
TGCAGTGCCGTGGAGGGATCCTTAGCCAAAAACATTCAGTACTTC
CSAVEGSLAKNIQYF
>-|TRBD1|TRBV20-1|TRBJ2-5
TGCAGTGAATTGGGACAGGGTGGGACCCAGTACTTC
CSELGQGGTQYF
>few|TRBD1|TRBV6-5|TRBJ1-1
TGTGCCAGCAGTTACTCTCTCCCGACAGGGTCCGATGTAAACACTGAAGCTTTCTTT
CASSYSLPTGSDVNTEAFF
>few|-|TRBV7-3|TRBJ2-7
TGTGCCAGCAGCCTAATGGCGGGTCCCTCCTACGAGCAGTACTTC
CASSLMAGPSYEQYF
>-|-|TRBV20-1|TRBJ2-2
TGCAGTGCTAGGCCGACAGGAATAAACACCGGGGAGCTGTTTTTT
CSARPTGINTGELFF
>few|-|TRBV12-3/TRBV12-4|TRBJ2-5
TGTGCCAGCAGCCCCCTAGACGAGACCCAGTACTTC
CASSPLDETQYF
>few|-|TRBV7-2|TRBJ2-5
TGTGCCAGCTTTCCCCGGAGGGGCGGGGGCGCCTGGGAGACCCAGTACTTC
CASFPRRGGGAWETQYF
>many|-|TRBV6-5|TRBJ2-3
TGTGCCAGCAGTTACTCCCGCTTGAGGGGGGAGGTTACAGATACGCAGTATTTT
CASSYSRLRGEVTDTQYF
>few|-|TRBV10-3|TRBJ1-2
TGTGCCATAAAAGGAGGAATCCATGGCTACACCTTC
CAIKGGIHGYTF
>-|-|TRBV4-3|TRBJ1-1
TGCGCCAGCAGCCAAGATCAAGGAGCATCAATCATCGGGACTGAAGCTTTCTTT
CASSQDQGASIIGTEAFF
>-|TRBD1|TRBV29-1|TRBJ1-3
TGCAGCGCAGGGGGTACAAGCTCTGGAAACACCATATATTTT
CSAGGTSSGNTIYF
>-|TRBD1|TRBV9|TRBJ2-1
TGTGCCAGCAGCGGCCTCCCGGGACAGAGCTCCTACAATGAGCAGTTCTTC
CASSGLPGQSSYNEQFF
>-|TRBD1|TRBV19|TRBJ2-7
TGTGCCAGTAGTACGGGAGCCTGGACAGGGAGCTCCTACGAGCAGTACTTC
CASSTGAWTGSSYEQYF
>-|TRBD2|TRBV4-3|TRBJ2-3
TGCGCCAGCAGCCGCGGGGCTAGCGGGGGGGCAGATACGCAGTATTTT
CASSRGASGGADTQYF
>many|TRBD1|TRBV14|TRBJ1-1
TGTGCCAGCAGCCAAGCCTTTGGTGAGGGGGCGTCTGAAGCTTTCTTT
CASSQAFGEGASEAFF
>-|-|TRBV7-2|TRBJ2-1
TGTGCCAGCAGCTTAACAGGTTTAAGCTCCTACAATGAGCAGTTCTTC
CASSLTGLSSYNEQFF